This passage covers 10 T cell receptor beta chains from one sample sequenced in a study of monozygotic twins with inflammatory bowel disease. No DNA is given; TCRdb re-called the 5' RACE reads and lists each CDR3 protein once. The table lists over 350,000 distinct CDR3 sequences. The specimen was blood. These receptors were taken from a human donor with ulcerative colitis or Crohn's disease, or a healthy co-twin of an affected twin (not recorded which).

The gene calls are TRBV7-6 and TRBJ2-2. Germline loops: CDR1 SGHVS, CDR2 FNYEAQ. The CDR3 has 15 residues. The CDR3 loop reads CASSLTDGNTGELFF.

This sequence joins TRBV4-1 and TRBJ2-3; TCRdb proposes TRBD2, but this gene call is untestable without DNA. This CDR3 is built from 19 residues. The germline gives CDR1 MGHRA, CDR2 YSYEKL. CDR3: CASSQTTGTSGGSTDTQYF.

Here the CDR3 reads CAWSVQGGARLPQHF. The chain has TRBV30 and TRBJ1-5; the D call from TCRdb, TRBD1, cannot be confirmed without DNA. CDR3 length: 15 amino acids. The germline gives CDR1 GTSNPN, CDR2 SVGIG (reference sequence). The variable domain in full, with the rest retrieved from reference TRBV30 and TRBJ1-5, is SQTIHQWPATLVQPVGSPLSLECTVEGTSNPNLYWYRQAAGRGLQLLFYSVGIGQISSEVPQNLSASRPQDRQFILSSKKLLLSDSGFYLCAWSVQGGARLPQHFGDGTRLSIL.

The CDR3 sequence is CSVGTSGSLAKNIQYF. The chain links TRBV29-1 to TRBJ2-4; TCRdb selects TRBD2, and the lack of DNA leaves this call unchecked. The CDR3 extends over 16 amino acids. Per the germline V gene, CDR1 is SQVTM and CDR2 is ANQGSEA.

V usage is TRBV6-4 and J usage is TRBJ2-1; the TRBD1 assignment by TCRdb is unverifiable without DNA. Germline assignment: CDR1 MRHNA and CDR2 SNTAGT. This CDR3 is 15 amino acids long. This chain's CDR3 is CASMWTVSSYNEQFF.

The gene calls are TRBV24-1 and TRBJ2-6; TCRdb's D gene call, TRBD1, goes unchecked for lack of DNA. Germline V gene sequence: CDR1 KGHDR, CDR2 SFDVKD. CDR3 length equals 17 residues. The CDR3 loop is CATSDYGTLSGANVLTF.

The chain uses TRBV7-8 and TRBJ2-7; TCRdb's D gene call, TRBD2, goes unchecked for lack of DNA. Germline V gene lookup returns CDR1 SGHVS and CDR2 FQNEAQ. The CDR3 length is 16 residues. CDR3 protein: CASSFLRDSRGGEQYF.

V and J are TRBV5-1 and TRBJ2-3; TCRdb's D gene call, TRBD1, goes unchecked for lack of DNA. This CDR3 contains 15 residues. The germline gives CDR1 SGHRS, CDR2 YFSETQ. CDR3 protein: CASFSGAGSTDTQYF.

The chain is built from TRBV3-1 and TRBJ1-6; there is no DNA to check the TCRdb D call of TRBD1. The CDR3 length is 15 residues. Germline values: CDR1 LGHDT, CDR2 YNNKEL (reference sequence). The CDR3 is CASSPWDRPNSPLHF.

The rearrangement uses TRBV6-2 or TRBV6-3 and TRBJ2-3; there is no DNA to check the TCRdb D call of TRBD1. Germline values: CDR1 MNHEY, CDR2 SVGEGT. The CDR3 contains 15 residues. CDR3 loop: CASSPQGVWEDTQYF.